The rows below give T cell receptor beta chains drawn from one sample of a study of blood T cells in healthy people across ages. From the 5' RACE reads, TCRdb called clonotypes with MiXCR, one entry per CDR3 protein. This sample has 780,000 or so distinct CDR3 sequences, with 40% to 65% found just once. Sequences were obtained from blood. The receptors here all came from a man older than 75 in good health. The CDR3 runs from the conserved cysteine through the conserved F or W. D genes are given only for firm matches. Clone size appears in some rows only: once, few, many, or a class for an expanded clone.

d_gene | j_gene | v_gene | abundance | CDR3aa | CDR3nt
NA | TRBJ2-5 | TRBV3-1 | NA | CASSQSVGRETQYF | TGTGCCAGCAGCCAAAGTGTGGGAAGAGAGACCCAGTACTTC
NA | TRBJ2-2 | TRBV27 | NA | CASTPRPNTGELFF | TGTGCCAGCACCCCGCGCCCGAACACCGGGGAGCTGTTTTTT
TRBD2 | TRBJ2-7 | TRBV12-3/TRBV12-4 | few | CASTIRGLAGTSSYEQYF | TGTGCCAGCACCATACGTGGGCTAGCGGGGACCAGCTCCTACGAGCAGTACTTC
NA | TRBJ2-7 | TRBV29-1 | NA | CSVAQGYEQYF | TGCAGCGTTGCACAGGGTTACGAGCAGTACTTC
TRBD1 | TRBJ2-1 | TRBV28 | NA | CASSRDRGTDEQFF | TGTGCCAGCAGCCGGGACAGGGGGACGGATGAGCAGTTCTTC
NA | TRBJ2-2 | TRBV9 | NA | CASSAANTGELFF | TGTGCCAGCAGCGCAGCGAACACCGGGGAGCTGTTTTTT
TRBD2 | TRBJ2-1 | TRBV10-3 | NA | CAISGTSGAAGGEQFF | TGTGCCATCAGTGGGACTAGCGGGGCGGCGGGCGGTGAGCAGTTCTTC
NA | TRBJ2-4 | TRBV29-1 | few | CSVQTRDSINIQYF | TGCAGCGTCCAAACCCGGGACTCGATAAACATTCAGTACTTC
TRBD1 | TRBJ2-3 | TRBV12-3/TRBV12-4 | NA | CASSRRQGHRYAYF | TGTGCCAGCAGTAGACGACAGGGGCACAGATACGCGTATTTT
NA | TRBJ2-5 | TRBV5-6 | NA | CASSPRGRETQYF | TGTGCCAGCAGCCCTAGGGGGAGAGAGACCCAGTACTTC
TRBD2 | TRBJ2-5 | TRBV7-9 | NA | CASSHRTSGTHGETQYF | TGTGCCAGCAGCCACCGGACTAGCGGGACCCATGGAGAGACCCAGTACTTC
NA | TRBJ2-7 | TRBV12-3/TRBV12-4 | few | CASSDRGRFYEQYF | TGTGCCAGCAGTGACCGCGGGCGCTTCTACGAGCAGTACTTC
NA | TRBJ2-1 | TRBV4-2 | NA | CASSQESSVQETQFF | TGTGCCAGCAGCCAAGAATCAAGCGTTCAAGAGACCCAGTTCTTC
TRBD1 | TRBJ1-1 | TRBV5-1 | NA | CASSDPWTGGDTEAFF | TGCGCCAGCAGCGATCCCTGGACAGGAGGGGACACTGAAGCTTTCTTT
NA | TRBJ2-5 | TRBV29-1 | NA | CSAGKTQYF | TGCAGCGCCGGCAAGACCCAGTACTTC
NA | TRBJ2-5 | TRBV5-6 | NA | CASSLMTKVWETQYF | TGTGCCAGCAGCTTGATGACTAAGGTGTGGGAGACCCAGTACTTC